The TCR beta chain under discussion was sequenced for a study of blood T cell repertoires in COVID-19. Turning to the study itself: Acute and convalescent COVID-19 specimens originated in the United States, Italy and Spain.

The CDR3 covers 16 residues. V shed 3 bases and J 7 bases; nucleotides not matched to a gene: 11. Germline V gene sequence: CDR1 LNHNV, CDR2 YYDKDF (reference sequence). Resolution of symptoms, clearance, or two negative PCRs was present in recovered Cohort 3 donors. Authors' analysis steps: Using reference gene primer amplification, nucleated cell counts were estimated. Profiling relied on immunoSEQ multiplex PCR, and the TCRdb table lists in-frame clones only, not all of them. That table supplies the V and J calls and clone size; D and trimming were determined from the DNA. The sample consists of some 250,000 clones, approximately 90% of them appearing once.

Sequencing used PBMCs or T cells enriched from blood (not recorded which). The TCR was taken from a man aged 18 to 35 who had recovered from COVID-19. The V and J genes are TRBV15 and TRBJ2-1, with 8 bases identical to TRBD1. In DNA form, the CDR3 reads TGTGCCACCAGCAGCGCGGACAGGGTAATTGTGAATGAGCAGTTCTTC. Translated, it gives CATSSADRVIVNEQFF.